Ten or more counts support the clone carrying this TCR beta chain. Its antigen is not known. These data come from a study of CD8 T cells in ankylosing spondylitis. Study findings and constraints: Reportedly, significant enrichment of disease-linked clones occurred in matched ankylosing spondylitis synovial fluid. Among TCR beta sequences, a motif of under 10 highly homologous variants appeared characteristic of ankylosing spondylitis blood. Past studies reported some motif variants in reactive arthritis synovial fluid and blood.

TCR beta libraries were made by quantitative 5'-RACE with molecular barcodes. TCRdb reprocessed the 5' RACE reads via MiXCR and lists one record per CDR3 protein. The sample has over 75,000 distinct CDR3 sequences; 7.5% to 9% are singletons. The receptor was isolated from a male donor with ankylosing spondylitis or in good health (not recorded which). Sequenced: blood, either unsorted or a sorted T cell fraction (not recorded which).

CDR3 DNA: TGTGCCAGCAGTTTAACCGCTCAAGAGACCCAGTACTTC. Amino acid sequence: CASSLTAQETQYF. The chain joins TRBV12-3 or TRBV12-4 to TRBJ2-5, with unresolved D. V gave up 2 bases and J gave up 2 bases, with 6 bases separating them. The CDR3 is 13 residues long.